This T cell receptor beta chain was recovered during a study of early T cells in non-severe SARS-CoV-2 infection. On the study more broadly: The authors sequenced bulk RNA from unsorted whole blood, leaving chains unpaired.

Study findings and constraints: CD4 and private specificities were missed by VDJdb matching, which favored anti-spike CD8 responses.

The CDR3 has 14 amino acids. V was pared by 5 bases and J by 0 bases, with 11 bases between. Germline CDR1 and CDR2: SGHRS and YFSETQ. Attached unique molecular identifiers marked individual cDNA molecules. Each CDR3 protein gets one entry after TCRdb re-called the 5' RACE reads with MiXCR. The sample contains about 35,000 distinct CDR3 sequences, about 8% of which appear only once. As concerns this clonotype: Its antigen is not known.

Specimen: whole blood, collected at baseline. This chain joins TRBV5-1 and TRBJ1-1, with D unclear. This receptor was taken from an adult who was a healthcare worker with PCR-confirmed SARS-CoV-2 infection or an uninfected control (not recorded which). The CDR3 reads CASRPDVMNTEAFF. The CDR3 bases are TGCGCCAGCAGACCAGACGTAATGAACACTGAAGCTTTCTTT.